The following is a TCR beta chain sequence with its context. Germline V gene data show CDR1 as SGHTA and CDR2 as FQGNSA. V was shortened by 3 bases and J by 6 bases, with 15 bases between the two germline ends. The CDR3 consists of 14 residues. The source of the sample is a study of early T cells in non-severe SARS-CoV-2 infection. On the study more broadly: RNA in bulk from unsorted whole blood was sequenced, and chains were unpaired.

MiXCR, applied by TCRdb to the 5' RACE reads, yields one record per CDR3 protein. This table has tens of thousands of distinct CDR3 sequences, 11% appearing once. Source material: whole blood. The source is an adult who was a healthcare worker with PCR-confirmed SARS-CoV-2 infection or an uninfected control (not recorded which). The chain uses TRBV7-2 and TRBJ2-7; D is possibly TRBD1 (5 bases). CDR3 bases: TGTGCCAGCAGCTTCGGGTCCCAGGGCGGCGAGCAGTACTTC. This encodes CASSFGSQGGEQYF. Drawing the rest from reference TRBV7-2 and TRBJ2-7, the complete variable domain is GAGVSQSPSNKVTEKGKDVELRCDPISGHTALYWYRQSLGQGLEFLIYFQGNSAPDKSGLPSDRFSAERTGGSVSTLTIQRTQQEDSAVYLCASSFGSQGGEQYFGPGTRLTVT.